The clone carrying this T cell receptor beta chain was recorded a few times. Its antigen is unknown. Trimming took 0 bases from V and 3 from J, leaving 13 bases between them. The length of the CDR3 is 15 residues. CDR1 is SGHNT and CDR2 is YYREEE in the germline V gene (reference sequence). Blood RNA originated from unsorted whole blood, with germline DNA additionally extracted. These patients lived with chronic HBV infection and had never been treated. Synthesis of TCR beta cDNA was carried out from 450 to 650 ng total RNA with a constant-region primer. Slightly modified ARM-PCR, run as three nested multiplex PCR rounds, produced the TCR beta libraries. Running 10 cycles apiece, the first two PCR rounds relied on TRBV1-TRBV30 forward primers together with a C-beta reverse primer. TCRdb re-called the multiplex PCR reads through MiXCR, storing one row per CDR3 protein. The data show 300,000 to 350,000 distinct CDR3 sequences, with approximately 65% seen just once and approximately 5.9% held by the top ten.

The sample comes from a study of tumor-infiltrating lymphocytes in primary liver carcinoma. Study-level results: When set against blood, tumors had a significantly higher top-250-clone fraction (p = 0.039).

The rearrangement uses TRBV5-4 and TRBJ2-7; D is uncertain. The sample consisted of peripheral blood. This clonotype originated in a man aged 35-49 years with primary liver carcinoma and hepatitis B virus infection. As DNA, the CDR3 is TGTGCCAGCAGCTTGGCGCCAGAGTGGGACTACGAGCAGTACTTC. This encodes CASSLAPEWDYEQYF.